The rows below give T cell receptor beta chains drawn from one sample of a study of blood T cell repertoires in COVID-19. Assay: immunoSEQ multiplex PCR; the TCRdb copy retains only in-frame clones and omits some. This sample has approximately 35,000 clones, with roughly 80% found just once. Sample: peripheral blood. These receptors were obtained from an older man with acute or convalescent COVID-19. Both conserved end residues are part of each CDR3. D genes are given only for firm matches. Only some rows state a clone size, as once, few, many or a class for expanded clones.

d_call,cdr3_length,j_call,clone_size,v_call,cdr3_nt,cdr3_aa
TRBD1,19,TRBJ2-6,.,TRBV2,TGTGCCAGCAGTTACAAGCCGGGACAGGGTTTGGCTGGGGCCAACGTCCTGACTTTC,CASSYKPGQGLAGANVLTF
TRBD1,14,TRBJ1-6,once,TRBV9,TGTGCCAGTGGACCGGGACAGGTGAATTCACCCCTCCACTTT,CASGPGQVNSPLHF
.,13,TRBJ2-7,few,TRBV6-5,TGTGCCAGCAAGCTTAGCGGCTCCTACGAGCAGTACTTC,CASKLSGSYEQYF
.,13,TRBJ1-1,few,TRBV27,TGTGCCAGCAGTTTCACAGGGAACACTGAAGCTTTCTTT,CASSFTGNTEAFF
TRBD2,23,TRBJ2-3,.,TRBV7-3,TGTGCCAGCAGCTTAAAAACCGACTCGGGACTAGCGGGAGGCAGACCGAACACAGATACGCAGTATTTT,CASSLKTDSGLAGGRPNTDTQYF
.,12,TRBJ1-2,.,TRBV30,TGTGCCTGGAGCGAGGGTTCGACTGGCTACACCTTC,CAWSEGSTGYTF
TRBD1,15,TRBJ2-7,.,TRBV4-1,TGCGCCAGCAGCCAAGAAGGGGACAGCTCCTACGAGCAGTACTTC,CASSQEGDSSYEQYF
.,15,TRBJ2-1,once,TRBV7-2,TGTGCCAGCAGCCCCCGCCGGGCCCTAGCCTATGAGCAGTTCTTC,CASSPRRALAYEQFF
.,17,TRBJ1-2,.,TRBV7-8,TGTGCCAGCAGCTTGTCTTTGCAGGCACGCCACTTGTATGGCTACACCTTC,CASSLSLQARHLYGYTF
TRBD1,15,TRBJ1-5,.,TRBV19,TGTGCCAGTAGTTACCAGGGGGCTAGCAATCAGCCCCAGCATTTT,CASSYQGASNQPQHF
.,14,TRBJ1-5,.,TRBV6-5,TGTGCCAGCAGTTACGGAGATAGCAATCAGCCCCAGCATTTT,CASSYGDSNQPQHF
TRBD2,15,TRBJ2-1,few,TRBV2,TGTGCCAGCAACCTGGGACTAGCGTTAGGAAATGAGCAGTTCTTC,CASNLGLALGNEQFF
TRBD1,15,TRBJ2-5,.,TRBV7-9,TGTGCCAGCAGCCTAAGTGGGACAGGGCCAGAGACCCAGTACTTC,CASSLSGTGPETQYF
TRBD1,18,TRBJ2-6,.,TRBV3-1/TRBV3-2,TGTGCCAGCAGCCAAGACGGGACAGGGGGTTATGGGGCCAACGTCCTGACTTTC,CASSQDGTGGYGANVLTF
TRBD1,13,TRBJ2-7,.,TRBV11-3,TGTGCCAGCAGCCCAAGGACAGGGTACGAGCAGTACTTC,CASSPRTGYEQYF
TRBD1,15,TRBJ1-1,.,TRBV5-6,TGTGCCAGCAGCCCTACAGGGGCAGGGAACACTGAAGCTTTCTTT,CASSPTGAGNTEAFF
.,12,TRBJ2-4,.,TRBV2,TGTGCCAGCAGTGACGAAGGCGGGGGCCGTTACTTC,CASSDEGGGRYF
.,13,TRBJ1-2,.,TRBV6-5,TGTGCCAGCAGTTACGTACAGACCTCCGGCTACACCTTC,CASSYVQTSGYTF